Each of the 28 T cell receptor beta chains below was sequenced from the same sample in a study of glioma-infiltrating T cells after dendritic cell vaccination. Time point given: after dendritic cell vaccination, including at tumor progression/relapse. The data were produced by immunoSEQ multiplex PCR, yet TCRdb's version contains in-frame clones alone and is incomplete. Of tens of thousands of clones in the sample, over 65% were seen once. The sample in question was blood, obtained after dendritic cell vaccination. All receptors come from a human donor with glioblastoma.

The chain combines TRBV6-5 with TRBJ1-2; no definite D call. This CDR3 is 12 amino acids long. Trimming removed 8 bases from V and 6 bases from J, with 13 bases in between. In germline, CDR1 is MNHEY, CDR2 SVGAGI. The CDR3 DNA follows: TGTGCCAGCCTAAGTCTCCGGGATGGCTACACCTTC. Translated, it gives CASLSLRDGYTF.

The rearrangement uses TRBV4-2 and TRBJ2-5, with TRBD2 as a possible D gene (5 bases). The germline V and J ends were trimmed by 7 bases and 1 base, with 22 bases remaining between them. Germline CDR1 reads LGHNA; CDR2 reads YNFKEQ. The CDR3 length is 17 residues. This chain's CDR3 is CASIPSTAEYLQETQYF. CDR3 nucleotide sequence: TGTGCCAGCATCCCTAGCACAGCAGAGTACCTCCAAGAGACCCAGTACTTC.

The CDR3 is CASSYGPGNTEAFF. The DNA for the CDR3 is TGTGCCAGCAGTTACGGCCCGGGGAACACTGAAGCTTTCTTT. This chain uses TRBV6-5 with TRBJ1-1; D gene ambiguous. Germline V gives CDR1 MNHEY, CDR2 SVGAGI. With 2 bases removed from V and 1 base from J, the gap between germline ends came to 8 bases. The CDR3 is 14 residues long.

The gene calls are TRBV27 and TRBJ1-5, with 8 bases that match TRBD1. The CDR3 is 15 residues long. Germline CDR1 is MNHEY and CDR2 is SMNVEV (reference sequence). With 0 bases clipped from V and 2 bases from J, the junction kept 0 bases outside the gene matches. CDR3: CASSLSTGGNQPQHF. The CDR3, as DNA: TGTGCCAGCAGTTTATCGACAGGGGGCAATCAGCCCCAGCATTTT.

The rearrangement joins TRBV30 to TRBJ2-4, with 7 bases identical to TRBD1. This CDR3 is built from 14 residues. V trimming: 3 bases; J trimming: 8 bases; junction bases outside the gene matches: 10. The V gene's germline CDR1 is GTSNPN and CDR2 SVGIG (reference sequence). Here the CDR3 DNA reads TGTGCCTGGAGGAGACAGGGTGGAGGAGACATTCAGTACTTC. Translated, it gives CAWRRQGGGDIQYF.

The V call is TRBV4-3, the J call TRBJ2-7, with D hard to call. CDR1 and CDR2 from the germline V gene are LGHNA and YSLEER. CDR3 size: 15 residues. With 1 base removed from V and 1 base from J, the gap between germline ends came to 11 bases. The CDR3 DNA reads TGCGCCAGCAGCCAAGGAGTGGGCCCTTCCTACGAGCAGTACTTC. It yields the protein CASSQGVGPSYEQYF.

The genes are TRBV27 and TRBJ1-2; TRBD1 is a possible D gene (6 bases). Looked up from germline, CDR1 is MNHEY and CDR2 is SMNVEV (reference sequence). The CDR3 has 15 amino acids. V dropped 8 bases and J dropped 0 bases, with 16 bases sitting between them. CDR3 sequence: CASSGGAATNYGYTF. The CDR3 DNA reads as TGTGCCAGCTCCGGGGGGGCAGCAACTAACTATGGCTACACCTTC.

This clone has just a few counts. The rearrangement uses TRBV18 and TRBJ2-1, with a possible D match to TRBD1 (6 bases). Per the germline V gene, CDR1 is KGHSH and CDR2 is LQKENI. CDR3 length: 16 amino acids. Deletions cut 1 base from V and 4 bases from J, with 14 bases between. CDR3 protein: CASSPRANTGYNEQFF. CDR3 DNA: TGTGCCAGCTCACCACGAGCCAATACAGGGTACAATGAGCAGTTCTTC.

V and J are TRBV7-2 and TRBJ2-1, with 11 bases matching TRBD2. After removal of 1 base from V and 4 bases from J, the junction contained 9 bases not matched to a gene. Germline V gene lookup returns CDR1 SGHTA and CDR2 FQGNSA. The CDR3 spans 18 residues. CDR3: CASSLVPSGGTVYNEQFF. Here the CDR3 DNA reads TGTGCCAGCAGCTTAGTGCCTAGCGGGGGGACAGTGTACAATGAGCAGTTCTTC.

V is TRBV30 and J is TRBJ2-7; D remains ambiguous. V was shortened by 2 bases and J by 2 bases, with 13 bases between the two germline ends. Germline V gene lookup returns CDR1 GTSNPN and CDR2 SVGIG (reference sequence). The CDR3 is 14 amino acids. CDR3 residues: CAWSRRGSTYEQYF. As DNA, the CDR3 is TGTGCCTGGAGTAGACGAGGCAGCACCTACGAGCAGTACTTC.

This clone has only a few counts. The chain is built from TRBV7-2 and TRBJ1-1; weak D call: TRBD1 (6 bases). The V end lost 0 bases, the J end lost 4 bases, and 15 bases lay between the germline ends. This CDR3 has 16 amino acids. Germline-derived CDR1 and CDR2 are SGHTA and FQGNSA. CDR3 in amino acids: CASSLALGGAPTEAFF. For the CDR3, the DNA is TGTGCCAGCAGCTTAGCGCTGGGGGGGGCGCCCACTGAAGCTTTCTTT.

This clone was detected only a few times. The rearrangement joins TRBV27 to TRBJ2-1; TRBD2 matches 12 bases. The V segment lost 6 bases and the J segment 5 bases; nucleotides outside the gene matches: 11. Germline assignment: CDR1 MNHEY and CDR2 SMNVEV (reference sequence). This CDR3 spans 17 amino acids. The CDR3 spells CASRQTSGGPLDNEQFF. The CDR3 coding sequence is TGTGCCAGCAGACAAACTAGCGGGGGGCCCTTGGACAATGAGCAGTTCTTC.

The chain joins TRBV7-9 to TRBJ1-4, with 7 bases matching TRBD1. The germline V gene has CDR1 SEHNR and CDR2 FQNEAQ (reference sequence). The CDR3 contains 19 residues. V dropped 5 bases and J dropped 7; count of bases not matched to a gene: 22. The CDR3 loop reads CASSNTGTALSLFTEKLFF. The CDR3 DNA is TGTGCCAGCAGCAACACCGGGACAGCTTTGTCTCTCTTCACTGAAAAACTGTTTTTT.

This chain links TRBV7-9 with TRBJ1-4; unclear D gene. CDR1 and CDR2 (germline): SEHNR, FQNEAQ (reference sequence). Trimming took 9 bases from V and 4 from J, leaving 12 bases between them. CDR3 length: 13 amino acids. CDR3 nucleotide sequence: TGTGCCAGTTCGGACGGGAATAATGAAAAACTGTTTTTT. Translation: CASSDGNNEKLFF.

CDR3 in DNA: TGTGCCAGCAGTTATTCGGAGGGGGCTCAGCCCCAGCATTTT. This codes for CASSYSEGAQPQHF. The rearrangement links TRBV6-6 to TRBJ1-5; 7 bases are a match to TRBD1. V gave up 3 bases and J gave up 6 bases; unmatched junction bases: 5. CDR1 is MNHNY and CDR2 is SVGAGI in the germline V gene (reference sequence). The CDR3 loop spans 14 amino acids.

This clone was detected once. The chain links TRBV11-3 to TRBJ2-2, with D tentatively TRBD2 (7 bases). Trimming left V 5 bases short and J 1 base short, with 20 bases between. This CDR3 spans 18 amino acids. Germline assignment: CDR1 SGHNT and CDR2 YENEEA. CDR3 in DNA: TGTGCCAGCAGCCAAGAACCCCGGGGGGCCGGGAACACCGGGGAGCTGTTTTTT. Protein product: CASSQEPRGAGNTGELFF. Full variable domain (remainder filled in from reference TRBV11-3 and TRBJ2-2): EAGVVQSPRYKIIEKKQPVAFWCNPISGHNTLYWYLQNLGQGPELLIRYENEEAVDDSQLPKDRFSAERLKGVDSTLKIQPAELGDSAVYLCASSQEPRGAGNTGELFFGEGSRLTVL.

The chain is built from TRBV6-4 and TRBJ2-2, with TRBD1 identical over 9 bases. Germline trimming cut 4 bases from V and 4 bases from J; bases unmatched to any gene: 4. The CDR3 consists of 15 residues. Germline V gene data show CDR1 as MRHNA and CDR2 as SNTAGT. CDR3 nucleotides: TGTGCCAGCAGTGCAACAGGGGGCATCACCGGGGAGCTGTTTTTT. Amino acid sequence: CASSATGGITGELFF.

The rearrangement links TRBV2 to TRBJ2-2; D unresolved. The V gene's germline CDR1 is SNHLY and CDR2 FYNNEI. CDR3 length equals 14 residues. Deletions cut 0 bases from V and 1 base from J, with 3 bases between. Written as DNA, the CDR3 is TGTGCCAGCAGTGAAGCTAGGAACACCGGGGAGCTGTTTTTT. Its protein product is CASSEARNTGELFF.

This clone was seen more than once but under ten times. The chain uses TRBV27 and TRBJ1-3; no reliable D call. CDR1 MNHEY and CDR2 SMNVEV come from the germline V gene (reference sequence). Trimming cost V 3 bases and J 1 base, with 7 bases left between them. This CDR3 region has 14 residues. The chain's CDR3 is CASSFRSSGNTIYF. In DNA form, the CDR3 reads TGTGCCAGCAGTTTCCGGAGTTCTGGAAACACCATATATTTT.

This chain links TRBV20-1 with TRBJ1-2; D uncertain. The CDR3 is 11 amino acids. The germline V and J ends were trimmed by 5 bases and 5 bases, with 9 bases remaining between them. Germline CDR1 reads DFQATT; CDR2 reads SNEGSKA (reference sequence). The CDR3 is CSAATRYGYTF. The CDR3 bases are TGCAGTGCTGCTACTAGATATGGCTACACCTTC.

The chain employs TRBV5-4 and TRBJ2-7; TRBD2 matches 15 bases. There are 16 residues in the CDR3. The V gene end was trimmed by 5 bases and the J gene end by 3 bases; junction bases not matched to a gene: 6. Per the germline V gene, CDR1 is SGHNT and CDR2 is YYREEE (reference sequence). The CDR3 nucleotides are TGTGCCAGCAGACTCGGGACTAGCGGGGGGTACTACGAGCAGTACTTC. As protein: CASRLGTSGGYYEQYF.

The rearrangement joins TRBV11-2 to TRBJ2-1; TRBD1 is a possible D gene (5 bases). The CDR3 is 16 amino acids. With 5 bases removed from V and 4 bases from J, the gap between germline ends came to 18 bases. Germline CDR1 reads SGHAT; CDR2 reads FQNNGV. CDR3 DNA sequence: TGTGCCAGCAGCCTCTTAGGCAGGGCACCTTACAATGAGCAGTTCTTC. Amino acid sequence: CASSLLGRAPYNEQFF. The variable domain in full, completed from reference TRBV11-2 and TRBJ2-1, reads EAGVAQSPRYKIIEKRQSVAFWCNPISGHATLYWYQQILGQGPKLLIQFQNNGVVDDSQLPKDRFSAERLKGVDSTLKIQPAKLEDSAVYLCASSLLGRAPYNEQFFGPGTRLTVL.

This clone has more than one count but fewer than ten. CDR3 residues: CASSFGQGSYEQYF. In nucleotides, the CDR3 is TGTGCCAGCAGCTTCGGGCAGGGGAGCTACGAGCAGTACTTC. The chain is built from TRBV13 and TRBJ2-7; maybe TRBD1 (6 bases). The germline V and J ends were trimmed by 3 bases and 3 bases, with 12 bases remaining between them. Germline loops: CDR1 PRHDT, CDR2 FYEKMQ (reference sequence). This CDR3 comprises 14 residues.

This clone was seen only once. V usage is TRBV5-5 and J usage is TRBJ2-5; possible D gene TRBD1, 6 bases. Germline CDR1 and CDR2: SGHKS and YYEKEE (reference sequence). The CDR3 spans 15 residues. With 0 bases removed from V and 7 bases from J, the gap between germline ends came to 16 bases. CDR3 in amino acids: CASSLDGQTRGTQYF. CDR3 coding DNA: TGTGCCAGCAGCTTGGATGGACAGACCAGGGGGACCCAGTACTTC.

The chain uses TRBV7-9 and TRBJ2-3; 7 bases map to TRBD1. The V segment lost 5 bases and the J segment 1 base; nucleotides outside the gene matches: 3. This CDR3 is 14 amino acids long. Per the germline V gene, CDR1 is SEHNR and CDR2 is FQNEAQ (reference sequence). The CDR3 coding sequence is TGTGCCAGCAGCGACAGGGACCGCACAGATACGCAGTATTTT. Translated: CASSDRDRTDTQYF.

The chain links TRBV21-1 to TRBJ1-6; TRBD1 reflects the table's D call only, with no check against the DNA. TRBV21-1 corresponds to a pseudogene. The CDR3 contains 16 residues. The CDR3 DNA reads TGTGCCAGCAGCACCAGGGGGCCACCTCGCAATTCACCCCTCCACTTT. This gives the protein CASSTRGPPRNSPLHF.

This rearrangement joins TRBV7-9 to TRBJ1-2; 9 nucleotides agree with TRBD1. Per germline, CDR1 SEHNR and CDR2 FQNEAQ (reference sequence). The CDR3 loop spans 17 amino acids. V trimming: 4 bases; J trimming: 7 bases; junction bases outside the gene matches: 16. The CDR3 loop reads CASSSSFTGQGMSGYTF. CDR3 DNA sequence: TGTGCCAGCAGCTCCTCCTTCACGGGACAGGGCATGAGTGGCTACACCTTC.

On this clone itself: The same CDR3 arises from other DNA sequences in this sample as well. V and J are TRBV7-3 and TRBJ2-1; D gene ambiguous. Trimming took off 0 bases at V and 4 bases at J, with 4 bases between the two ends. This CDR3 has 13 residues. Germline V CDR1 and CDR2: SGHTA, FQGTGA. The CDR3 nucleotides read TGTGCCAGCAGCTTAACTAGATACAATGAGCAGTTCTTC. This translates into CASSLTRYNEQFF.